This record looks at one T cell receptor (beta chain) sequence and its context. What it binds is not known. The data were obtained in a study of blood T cells in healthy people across ages. The authors ran a second PCR of about 6 to 11 cycles using a sample-barcoded 5' primer and a J-beta primer mix. TCRdb re-analysed the 5' RACE reads in MiXCR, keeping a single row per CDR3 protein. The sample includes approximately 960,000 distinct CDR3 sequences, just under 30% of them seen just once. The CDR3 has 15 amino acids. From germline, CDR1 is KGHDR and CDR2 SFDVKD. Findings and caveats of the study: A roughly linear age-dependent decrease characterized TCR beta diversity per million T cells.

These data also formed part of another study, on T cells of mothers and their children.

The sequence derives from a woman aged 40 to 49 in good health. Sequencing was done on a sample of blood. J is TRBJ2-1 and V is TRBV24-1; D call uncertain. The end of the DNA is better explained by TRBJ2-7, so the J call may be wrong. CDR3 sequence reads: CATSDPTVTYNEQYF. In DNA, the CDR3 is TGTGCCACCAGTGACCCTACAGTAACCTACAATGAGCAGTACTTC.